A selection of T cell receptor beta chains follows, all from one sample in a study of cytomegalovirus exposure and HLA in healthy donors. This table comes from immunoSEQ multiplex PCR, and its TCRdb copy is limited to in-frame clones, with some not included. The data contain roughly 180,000 clones, under 80% of them seen just once; the ten biggest clones take up around 14%. Sequenced input: PBMCs. Every receptor here comes from a woman in her forties or fifties in good health and CMV-seropositive. Both conserved end residues are trimmed from each CDR3.

v_gene: TRBV11-2
len: 13
j_gene: TRBJ1-5
CDR3aa: ASRRDSIGNQPQH

v_gene: TRBV19
len: 14
j_gene: TRBJ2-1
CDR3aa: ASSFYRVGSYNEQF

v_gene: TRBV6-4
len: 14
j_gene: TRBJ2-2
CDR3aa: ASSEVAGVGTGELF

v_gene: TRBV7-6
len: 9
j_gene: TRBJ2-7
CDR3aa: ASSLRSEQY

v_gene: TRBV7-3
len: 13
j_gene: TRBJ2-3
CDR3aa: ASSRRAGATDTQY

v_gene: TRBV14
len: 13
j_gene: TRBJ1-5
CDR3aa: ASSPRTGAGQPQH

v_gene: TRBV4-1
len: 14
j_gene: TRBJ2-7
CDR3aa: ASSQDWRGGTYEQY

v_gene: TRBV7-8
len: 15
j_gene: -
CDR3aa: ASSLSSGGAHSYEQY

v_gene: TRBV5-5
len: 10
j_gene: TRBJ2-7
CDR3aa: ASSRESYEQY

v_gene: TRBV6-6
len: 12
j_gene: TRBJ1-5
CDR3aa: ASSYPGNGQPQH

v_gene: TRBV20-1
len: 9
j_gene: TRBJ2-7
CDR3aa: SANRPYEQY

v_gene: TRBV7-8
len: 16
j_gene: TRBJ2-6
CDR3aa: ASSSTGQGAGGANVLT

v_gene: TRBV7-9
len: 15
j_gene: TRBJ2-2
CDR3aa: ASTIFGQIKNTGELF

v_gene: TRBV5-4
len: 13
j_gene: TRBJ2-1
CDR3aa: ASSLGGGSYNEQF

v_gene: TRBV7-6
len: 13
j_gene: TRBJ2-7
CDR3aa: ASSLADTGSYEQY

v_gene: TRBV7-9
len: 12
j_gene: TRBJ2-1
CDR3aa: SSRNRETHNEQF

v_gene: TRBV9
len: 13
j_gene: TRBJ2-3
CDR3aa: ASGSGGSFSDTQY

v_gene: TRBV6-4
len: 14
j_gene: TRBJ2-1
CDR3aa: ASSETGSRGSNEQF

v_gene: TRBV2
len: 13
j_gene: TRBJ1-2
CDR3aa: ASSELGQGANGYT

v_gene: TRBV4-2
len: 12
j_gene: TRBJ1-2
CDR3aa: ASSPRAGHYGYT

v_gene: TRBV9
len: 13
j_gene: TRBJ2-1
CDR3aa: ASSVSPTGWNAQF

v_gene: TRBV6-1
len: 12
j_gene: TRBJ1-2
CDR3aa: ASRPTASNYGYT

v_gene: TRBV18
len: 13
j_gene: TRBJ1-5
CDR3aa: ASSPNRDSNQPQH

v_gene: TRBV5-1
len: 13
j_gene: TRBJ2-3
CDR3aa: ASSIGTGGADTQY

v_gene: TRBV7-3
len: 13
j_gene: TRBJ1-6
CDR3aa: ATKPRGGGGSPLH

v_gene: TRBV30
len: 10
j_gene: TRBJ2-1
CDR3aa: AWSVNADEQF

v_gene: TRBV5-4
len: 13
j_gene: TRBJ2-5
CDR3aa: ASSLEGRPKETQY

v_gene: TRBV6-1
len: 11
j_gene: TRBJ2-5
CDR3aa: ASERGNQETQY

v_gene: TRBV6-6
len: 11
j_gene: TRBJ1-1
CDR3aa: ASSSEGALRAF

v_gene: TRBV11-2
len: 11
j_gene: TRBJ1-1
CDR3aa: ASSLEVRGEAF

v_gene: TRBV13
len: 12
j_gene: TRBJ1-2
CDR3aa: ASSLGRAGPGYT

v_gene: TRBV2
len: 14
j_gene: TRBJ2-1
CDR3aa: ASRRMGQGSYNEQF

v_gene: TRBV5-5
len: 12
j_gene: TRBJ1-2
CDR3aa: ASSLGGPLISYT

v_gene: TRBV9
len: 11
j_gene: TRBJ2-3
CDR3aa: ASSVEGQSTQY

v_gene: TRBV5-1
len: 12
j_gene: TRBJ1-5
CDR3aa: ASSLTGSGQPQH

v_gene: TRBV5-1
len: 14
j_gene: TRBJ2-1
CDR3aa: ASSLGDTFPYNEQF

v_gene: TRBV11-2
len: 13
j_gene: TRBJ2-7
CDR3aa: ASSFHETGRHEQY

v_gene: TRBV7-9
len: 13
j_gene: TRBJ1-4
CDR3aa: ASSPSGTTNEKLF

v_gene: TRBV5-5
len: 13
j_gene: TRBJ2-3
CDR3aa: ASSLGPTSTDTQY

v_gene: TRBV6-6
len: 12
j_gene: TRBJ1-6
CDR3aa: ASSKTGDGSPLH

v_gene: TRBV13
len: 13
j_gene: TRBJ1-2
CDR3aa: ASSPRTGANYGYT

v_gene: TRBV25-1
len: 12
j_gene: TRBJ1-2
CDR3aa: ASSPPQGVYGYT

v_gene: TRBV7-6
len: 14
j_gene: TRBJ1-2
CDR3aa: ASSSYRGRKEDGYT

v_gene: TRBV4-1
len: 13
j_gene: TRBJ1-5
CDR3aa: ASSQWDSRNQPQH

v_gene: TRBV5-1
len: 11
j_gene: TRBJ2-1
CDR3aa: ASSWDFDNEQF

v_gene: TRBV11-2
len: 13
j_gene: TRBJ2-7
CDR3aa: ASSFDSSSSYEQY